This T cell receptor (beta chain) was profiled in a study of OX40 agonist ivuxolimab in advanced cancers. Whole-study context: Six ivuxolimab dose levels, 0.01 to 10 mg/kg, were given intravenously every 2 weeks. Hepatocellular carcinoma, melanoma, renal cell or head and neck cancer affected the dose-escalation patients.

Measured with immunoSEQ multiplex PCR; TCRdb has only the in-frame clones, and not every one. The sample consists of around 53,000 clones, about four fifths of them appearing once. The ends were cut back, 1 base at V and 7 bases at J, with 13 bases in the middle. The CDR3 loop spans 14 amino acids. Germline-derived CDR1 and CDR2 are SGHNT and YENEEA. The TCR was taken from an adult with an advanced solid tumor such as melanoma, head and neck, liver or kidney cancer. Material: CD4+ or CD8+ T cells sorted from blood, obtained in a trial of the OX40 agonist ivuxolimab. V and J are TRBV11-3 and TRBJ1-1; D perhaps matches TRBD1 (5 bases). CDR3 sequence (DNA): TGTGCCAGCAGCTTAGGAGGGGCAGGGTATGAAGCTTTCTTT. Residues: CASSLGGAGYEAFF.